The 30 T cell receptor beta chains reported below all come from one sample, sequenced in a study of cytomegalovirus exposure and HLA in healthy donors. Researchers ran the PCR with 60 Vbeta and 13 Jbeta primers. Clones were read by immunoSEQ multiplex PCR, and TCRdb kept only the in-frame ones, dropping some. This table holds around 65,000 clones, 85% found once. Sequencing was performed on PBMCs. The receptors originated from a female donor in good health and CMV-seronegative.

This chain uses TRBV2 with TRBJ1-3, with unresolved D. There are 15 residues in the CDR3. With 3 bases removed from V and 1 base from J, the gap between germline ends came to 10 bases. Germline loops: CDR1 SNHLY, CDR2 FYNNEI. In nucleotides, the CDR3 is TGTGCCAGCAGTGACCCCGGGAGGTCTGGAAACACCATATATTTT. Amino acids: CASSDPGRSGNTIYF.

The chain recombines TRBV5-1 with TRBJ2-3, with 8 bases that match TRBD2. The V gene end was trimmed by 2 bases and the J gene end by 2 bases; junction bases not matched to a gene: 4. The CDR3 length is 15 residues. Germline CDR1 SGHRS, CDR2 YFSETQ. The CDR3 bases are TGCGCCAGCAGCTTAGCGGGGGCGTCCACAGATACGCAGTATTTT. Its translation: CASSLAGASTDTQYF.

The gene calls are TRBV5-1 and TRBJ2-1; the match to TRBD1 covers 8 bases. The germline gives CDR1 SGHRS, CDR2 YFSETQ. The trim removed 5 bases at V and 8 bases at J, leaving 9 bases unmatched. This CDR3 has 14 residues. In DNA form, the CDR3 reads TGCGCCAGCAGGCAGGGGGCGCAGGTGGATGAGCAGTTCTTC. Its translation is CASRQGAQVDEQFF.

Comments on this clone: Other DNA sequences from this sample encode an identical CDR3 as well. The chain uses TRBV5-8 and TRBJ1-5; D perhaps matches TRBD1 (6 bases). The V end lost 5 bases, the J end lost 8 bases, and 11 bases lay between the germline ends. The CDR3 loop spans 12 amino acids. Per the germline V gene, CDR1 is SGHTS and CDR2 is YDEGEE. In nucleotides, the CDR3 is TGTGCCAGCAGTACACAGGGAGAGCCCCAGCATTTT. Translation gives CASSTQGEPQHF.

The chain carries TRBV6-6 and TRBJ1-2; D gene unclear. Germline V gene sequence: CDR1 MNHNY, CDR2 SVGAGI (reference sequence). Trimming removed 6 bases from V and 7 bases from J, with 9 bases in between. CDR3 size: 11 residues. The CDR3: CASSPEIGYTF. The DNA of the CDR3 is TGTGCCAGCAGCCCCGAGATTGGCTACACCTTC.

The chain is built from TRBV6-1 and TRBJ2-7; 7 bases line up with TRBD1. The CDR3 length is 13 residues. The germline CDR1 and CDR2 sequences are MNHNS and SASEGT. The V and J ends lost 9 bases and 8 bases, in that order; junction bases with no gene match: 13. Here the CDR3 reads CASSYGTDNKQYF. The DNA for the CDR3 is TGTGCCAGTAGTTATGGGACAGATAACAAGCAGTACTTC.

This clone was recorded only once. V usage is TRBV27 and J usage is TRBJ2-5; tentative D call: TRBD2 (6 bases). The CDR3 spans 15 residues. Germline V lookup: CDR1 MNHEY, CDR2 SMNVEV (reference sequence). V lost 5 bases and J lost 4, with 17 bases in between. The DNA of the CDR3 is TGTGCCAGCAGTCTACGACTAGTACGAGGAGAGACCCAGTACTTC. This sequence encodes CASSLRLVRGETQYF.

The chain employs TRBV10-3 and TRBJ1-4; unclear D gene. Looked up from germline, CDR1 is ENHRY and CDR2 is SYGVKD. This CDR3 spans 15 amino acids. Trimming took 2 bases from V and 0 from J, leaving 7 bases between them. CDR3: CAISEGPATNEKLFF. Here the CDR3 DNA reads TGTGCCATCAGTGAGGGGCCGGCAACTAATGAAAAACTGTTTTTT.

This chain connects TRBV30 to TRBJ1-2; TRBD1 aligns across 9 bases. J gave up 4 bases and V 6 bases, and 6 bases lay outside the gene matches. This CDR3 contains 13 residues. In germline, CDR1 is GTSNPN, CDR2 SVGIG (reference sequence). CDR3 coding DNA: TGTGCCTGCAAGGACAGGGGCCTCTATGGCTACACCTTC. The encoded protein is CACKDRGLYGYTF.

This chain connects TRBV18 to TRBJ2-1; 8 nucleotides line up with TRBD1. J was trimmed by 7 bases and V by 4 bases; bases with no gene match: 15. CDR1 is KGHSH and CDR2 is LQKENI in the germline V gene. The CDR3 loop spans 17 amino acids. The CDR3 DNA reads as TGTGCCAGCTCACGAGCTTATGAGACACACAGGGGGAATGAGCAGTTCTTC. Protein sequence: CASSRAYETHRGNEQFF.

This clone has just one count. The CDR3 bases are TGCGCCAGCAGCCAAGACGGGTCTAACTATGGCTACACCTTC. The encoded protein is CASSQDGSNYGYTF. The chain employs TRBV4-3 and TRBJ1-2, with D unclear. Germline loops: CDR1 LGHNA, CDR2 YSLEER. The V gene lost 0 bases and the J gene lost 0 bases, with 5 bases spanning the gap. The CDR3 runs to 14 residues.

This chain's CDR3 is CASSQALSGTGDTQYF. The CDR3 DNA reads TGCGCCAGCAGCCAAGCCCTCTCCGGGACTGGAGATACGCAGTATTTT. The V gene is TRBV4-3, the J gene TRBJ2-3; TRBD2 might be the D (6 bases). CDR3 length: 16 amino acids. The V end lost 1 base, the J end lost 5 bases, and 16 bases lay between the germline ends. Germline V lookup: CDR1 LGHNA, CDR2 YSLEER.

The chain employs TRBV11-2 and TRBJ1-3; tentatively, D is TRBD1 (5 bases). V gave up 5 bases and J gave up 1 base, with 9 bases separating them. Germline lookup yields CDR1 SGHAT and CDR2 FQNNGV. The CDR3 length is 14 residues. The CDR3 bases are TGTGCCAGCAGCCCCCAGGGATCTGGAAACACCATATATTTT. It yields the protein CASSPQGSGNTIYF. The full variable domain, completed using reference TRBV11-2 and TRBJ1-3, is EAGVAQSPRYKIIEKRQSVAFWCNPISGHATLYWYQQILGQGPKLLIQFQNNGVVDDSQLPKDRFSAERLKGVDSTLKIQPAKLEDSAVYLCASSPQGSGNTIYFGEGSWLTVV.

The chain links TRBV10-2 to TRBJ2-1, with TRBD2 matching 12 bases. V gave up 7 bases and J gave up 7 bases; unmatched junction bases: 8. The CDR3 length is 15 residues. Germline-derived CDR1 and CDR2 are WSHSY and SAAADI. DNA for the CDR3: TGCGCCAGCACCCAAAGGACTAGCGGGGAGAATGAGCAGTTCTTC. It specifies CASTQRTSGENEQFF.

The CDR3 sequence is CASSPSGTGDGYGYTF. DNA of the CDR3: TGCGCCAGCAGCCCCTCCGGGACAGGGGACGGTTATGGCTACACCTTC. The chain is built from TRBV5-1 and TRBJ1-2; 10 nucleotides line up with TRBD1. The germline CDR1 and CDR2 sequences are SGHRS and YFSETQ. This CDR3 has 16 amino acids. With 4 bases clipped from V and 5 bases from J, the junction kept 11 bases outside the gene matches.

The V call is TRBV19, the J call TRBJ1-6; D not resolved. This CDR3 is built from 14 residues. CDR1 is LNHDA and CDR2 is SQIVND in the germline V gene (reference sequence). Trimming removed 8 bases at V and 4 bases at J, with 12 bases between. The CDR3 region is CASSRQIYNSPLHF. Written as DNA, the CDR3 is TGTGCCAGTTCTAGGCAGATATATAATTCACCCCTCCACTTT.

This chain uses TRBV15 with TRBJ2-3; 7 nucleotides match TRBD2. V was pared by 5 bases and J by 0 bases, with 17 bases of the junction left unmatched. The germline V gene encodes CDR1 LNHNV and CDR2 YYDKDF (reference sequence). The CDR3 is made up of 19 amino acids. The CDR3 reads CATSASGTTRFLSTDTQYF. CDR3 coding DNA: TGTGCCACCAGCGCGTCGGGGACTACCAGATTCCTTAGCACAGATACGCAGTATTTT.

V usage is TRBV10-2 and J usage is TRBJ2-7; possible D gene TRBD2, 9 bases. Germline V CDR1 and CDR2: WSHSY, SAAADI. V dropped 4 bases and J dropped 4 bases, with 29 bases sitting between them. This CDR3 comprises 19 residues. CDR3 DNA sequence: TGCGCCAGCAGTGTTTGGACAGGGTTCAGACGGCGGGGGGGTTACGAGCAGTACTTC. It is translated as CASSVWTGFRRRGGYEQYF.

This chain uses TRBV28 with TRBJ1-4; D is undetermined. The germline V and J ends were trimmed by 0 bases and 0 bases, with 8 bases remaining between them. CDR1 is MDHEN, CDR2 SYDVKM, per germline. This CDR3 comprises 16 residues. DNA of the CDR3: TGTGCCAGCAGTTTATGGATCCGGGCAACTAATGAAAAACTGTTTTTT. Translating gives CASSLWIRATNEKLFF. The full variable domain, completed using reference TRBV28 and TRBJ1-4, is DVKVTQSSRYLVKRTGEKVFLECVQDMDHENMFWYRQDPGLGLRLIYFSYDVKMKEKGDIPEGYSVSREKKERFSLILESASTNQTSMYLCASSLWIRATNEKLFFGSGTQLSVL.

This chain joins TRBV2 and TRBJ2-4; a possible D gene is TRBD2 (6 bases). Trimming shortened V by 3 bases and J by 9 bases, and 6 bases separated the two germline ends. The CDR3 consists of 11 residues. Germline CDR1 SNHLY, CDR2 FYNNEI. CDR3 region: CASSEEGIQYF. CDR3 nucleotide sequence: TGTGCCAGCAGTGAGGAGGGCATTCAGTACTTC.

Only one count was recorded for this clone. The J gene is TRBJ2-1, the V gene TRBV4-2, with D perhaps matching TRBD2 (5 bases). Germline V CDR1 and CDR2: LGHNA, YNFKEQ. The CDR3 extends over 12 amino acids. Trimming removed 4 bases at V and 6 bases at J, with 7 bases between. The chain's CDR3 is CASSPRVNEQFF. DNA of the CDR3: TGTGCCAGCAGCCCGAGGGTCAATGAGCAGTTCTTC.

The rearrangement uses TRBV11-2 and TRBJ1-1; D ambiguous. The CDR3 has 13 residues. Germline CDR1 is SGHAT and CDR2 is FQNNGV. The V and J ends lost 5 bases and 12 bases respectively, with 19 bases between them. CDR3 sequence: CASSKNPPWESFF. The CDR3 nucleotides read TGTGCCAGCAGCAAGAACCCCCCATGGGAGTCTTTCTTT.

The chain has TRBV13 and TRBJ1-2, with TRBD1 matching 8 bases. V lost 0 bases, J lost 4 bases, and 4 bases stayed unmatched. The CDR3 spans 15 residues. The germline V gene has CDR1 PRHDT and CDR2 FYEKMQ (reference sequence). The CDR3 bases are TGTGCCAGCAGCTTAGGGAGGACAGGGCCCTATGGCTACACCTTC. This sequence encodes CASSLGRTGPYGYTF.

CDR3 nucleotides: TGTGCCAGCAGACTGACAGGGGGCTTTGGTGAAGCTTTCTTT. Translated: CASRLTGGFGEAFF. This sequence joins TRBV6-6 and TRBJ1-1; 10 nucleotides line up with TRBD1. The trim removed 6 bases at V and 7 bases at J, leaving 8 bases unmatched. Germline CDR1 MNHNY, CDR2 SVGAGI (reference sequence). The CDR3 runs 14 residues.

The chain combines TRBV7-8 with TRBJ1-3; the D gene is possibly TRBD1 (6 bases). The germline V and J ends were trimmed by 2 bases and 4 bases, with 12 bases remaining between them. The CDR3 totals 15 residues. The germline V gene encodes CDR1 SGHVS and CDR2 FQNEAQ. The CDR3 protein is CASSLRGGAGNTIYF. The CDR3 nucleotides read TGTGCCAGCAGCTTAAGGGGGGGCGCGGGAAACACCATATATTTT.

The chain couples TRBV2 to TRBJ2-5; 11 bases align to TRBD2. CDR1 and CDR2 from the germline V gene are SNHLY and FYNNEI. The CDR3 extends over 13 amino acids. Germline trimming cut 9 bases from V and 5 bases from J; bases unmatched to any gene: 5. The CDR3 here is CASSGGAGETQYF. The CDR3 nucleotides are TGTGCCAGTAGCGGGGGGGCCGGGGAGACCCAGTACTTC.

The chain combines TRBV7-3 with TRBJ2-2; 10 bases line up with TRBD2. J was trimmed by 0 bases and V by 5 bases; bases with no gene match: 6. CDR1 and CDR2 from the germline V gene are SGHTA and FQGTGA. This CDR3 is 17 amino acids long. The CDR3 coding sequence is TGTGCCAGCAGCCCACTAAGCGGGGGGGCGAACACCGGGGAGCTGTTTTTT. It yields the protein CASSPLSGGANTGELFF.

The V and J genes are TRBV5-1 and TRBJ1-6; 7 bases line up with TRBD1. Germline V gives CDR1 SGHRS, CDR2 YFSETQ. V gave up 1 base and J gave up 8 bases; unmatched junction bases: 3. The CDR3 covers 14 residues. CDR3 sequence (DNA): TGCGCCAGCAGCTTGACAGGGGTACATTCACCCCTCCACTTT. This encodes CASSLTGVHSPLHF.

The rearrangement uses TRBV5-1 and TRBJ1-2; D perhaps matches TRBD1 (6 bases). V lost 4 bases, J lost 5 bases, and 9 bases lay in between. Germline CDR1 reads SGHRS; CDR2 reads YFSETQ. The CDR3 covers 12 residues. Written as DNA, the CDR3 is TGCGCCAGCAGCGAGGACAGTTATGGCTACACCTTC. Translation gives CASSEDSYGYTF.

The J gene is TRBJ1-6, the V gene TRBV7-9; D is uncertain. Germline-derived CDR1 and CDR2 are SEHNR and FQNEAQ (reference sequence). The CDR3 is made up of 12 amino acids. V shed 7 bases and J shed 8 bases, with 9 bases lying between them. The CDR3 region is CASTERDSPLHF. The CDR3 DNA reads as TGTGCCAGCACGGAGAGGGATTCACCCCTCCACTTT.